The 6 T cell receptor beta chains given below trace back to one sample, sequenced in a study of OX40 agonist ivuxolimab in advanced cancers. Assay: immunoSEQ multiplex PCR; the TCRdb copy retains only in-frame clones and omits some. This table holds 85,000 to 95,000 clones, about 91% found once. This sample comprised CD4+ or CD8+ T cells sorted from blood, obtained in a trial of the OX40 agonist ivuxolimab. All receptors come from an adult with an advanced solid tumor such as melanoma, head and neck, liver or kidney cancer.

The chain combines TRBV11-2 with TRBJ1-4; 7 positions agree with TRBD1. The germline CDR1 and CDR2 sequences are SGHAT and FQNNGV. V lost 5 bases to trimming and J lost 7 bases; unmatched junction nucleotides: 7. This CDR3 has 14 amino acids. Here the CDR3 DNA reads TGTGCCAGCAGCCCAGGGGGTAACGGTGAAAAACTGTTTTTT. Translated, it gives CASSPGGNGEKLFF. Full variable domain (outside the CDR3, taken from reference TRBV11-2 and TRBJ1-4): EAGVAQSPRYKIIEKRQSVAFWCNPISGHATLYWYQQILGQGPKLLIQFQNNGVVDDSQLPKDRFSAERLKGVDSTLKIQPAKLEDSAVYLCASSPGGNGEKLFFGSGTQLSVL.

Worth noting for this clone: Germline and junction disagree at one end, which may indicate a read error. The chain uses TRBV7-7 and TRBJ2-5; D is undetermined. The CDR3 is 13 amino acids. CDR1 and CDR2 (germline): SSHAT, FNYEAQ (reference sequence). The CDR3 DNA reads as TGTGCTAGCAGCTTAGCTCACCAAGAGACCCAGTACTTC. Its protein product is CASSLAHQETQYF.

The CDR3 spells CASSPTFGVNTEAFF. The CDR3 coding sequence is TGTGCCAGCTCACCAACTTTTGGGGTGAACACTGAAGCTTTCTTT. This chain uses TRBV18 with TRBJ1-1, with D unclear. CDR3 length: 15 amino acids. V gave up 2 bases and J gave up 0 bases, with 10 bases separating them. Germline V lookup: CDR1 KGHSH, CDR2 LQKENI.

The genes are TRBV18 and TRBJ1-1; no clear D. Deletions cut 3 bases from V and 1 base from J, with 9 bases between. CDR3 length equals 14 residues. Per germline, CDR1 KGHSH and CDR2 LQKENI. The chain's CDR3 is CASSPSAGNTEAFF. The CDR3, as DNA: TGTGCCAGCTCACCCTCCGCAGGGAACACTGAAGCTTTCTTT.

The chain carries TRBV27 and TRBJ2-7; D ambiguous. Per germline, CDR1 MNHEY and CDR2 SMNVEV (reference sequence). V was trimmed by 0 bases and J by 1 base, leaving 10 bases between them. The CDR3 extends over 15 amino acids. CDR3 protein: CASSLSPSGSYEQYF. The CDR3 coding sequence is TGTGCCAGCAGTTTATCCCCCTCCGGTTCCTACGAGCAGTACTTC.

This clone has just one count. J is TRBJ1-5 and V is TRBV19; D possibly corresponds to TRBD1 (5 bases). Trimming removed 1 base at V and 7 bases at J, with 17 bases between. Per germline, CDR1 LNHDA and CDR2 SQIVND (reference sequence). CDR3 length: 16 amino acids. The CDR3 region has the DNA TGTGCCAGTAGTATAGTATCGGACACACCCTGGCAGCCCCAGCATTTT. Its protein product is CASSIVSDTPWQPQHF.